Each of the 11 T cell receptor beta chains below was sequenced from the same sample in a study of blood T cell repertoires in COVID-19. Only in-frame clones appear in the TCRdb table, and some are missing; sequencing was by immunoSEQ multiplex PCR. The sample includes about 230,000 clones, more than 65% of them seen just once. The sequenced sample consisted of peripheral blood. These receptors all stem from a man between 40 and 49 years old who had recovered from COVID-19.

The chain combines TRBV5-8 with TRBJ2-5; 9 bases align to TRBD2. This CDR3 has 15 residues. The germline V gene encodes CDR1 SGHTS and CDR2 YDEGEE. Germline trimming cut 0 bases from V and 0 bases from J; bases unmatched to any gene: 0. CDR3 loop: CASSLGLADQETQYF. CDR3 coding DNA: TGTGCCAGCAGCTTGGGACTAGCGGACCAAGAGACCCAGTACTTC.

The rearrangement joins TRBV6-5 to TRBJ1-1; the match to TRBD1 covers 8 bases. Germline CDR1 and CDR2: MNHEY and SVGAGI. This CDR3 has 15 amino acids. Trimming took 7 bases from V and 1 from J; bases not matched to a gene: 8. The CDR3, as DNA: TGTGCCAGCATCCAATTCGGACAGGGGAACACTGAAGCTTTCTTT. Translating it yields CASIQFGQGNTEAFF.

The chain employs TRBV4-3 and TRBJ2-7, with D possibly TRBD1 on 5 matching bases. Germline assignment: CDR1 LGHNA and CDR2 YSLEER. V was shortened by 3 bases and J by 1 base, with 16 bases between the two germline ends. The CDR3 contains 16 residues. DNA of the CDR3: TGCGCCAGCAGCCAGGACATCCCCGGGCCATCCTACGAGCAGTACTTC. Translation: CASSQDIPGPSYEQYF.

This chain links TRBV30 with TRBJ1-2; a possible D gene is TRBD1 (5 bases). V was pared by 4 bases and J by 6 bases, with 12 bases between. Germline V gene sequence: CDR1 GTSNPN, CDR2 SVGIG (reference sequence). The CDR3 sequence is 12 residues long. CDR3 nucleotide sequence: TGTGCCTGGACCCTCTGGGGGGATGGCTACACCTTC. This sequence encodes CAWTLWGDGYTF.

V is TRBV6-4 and J is TRBJ1-5; TRBD1 aligns across 10 bases. This CDR3 spans 15 amino acids. V dropped 6 bases and J dropped 2; count of bases not matched to a gene: 4. Germline lookup yields CDR1 MRHNA and CDR2 SNTAGT. The CDR3 loop reads CASSPGTGGNQPQHF. DNA for the CDR3: TGTGCCAGCAGCCCCGGGACAGGGGGCAATCAGCCCCAGCATTTT.

This clone was picked up a small number of times. The rearrangement joins TRBV19 to TRBJ2-2, with D possibly matching TRBD2 (6 bases). Germline-derived CDR1 and CDR2 are LNHDA and SQIVND (reference sequence). Trimming removed 6 bases from V and 5 bases from J, with 13 bases in between. This CDR3 contains 14 residues. The CDR3 loop reads CASSHPGLTGELFF. The CDR3, as DNA: TGTGCCAGTAGCCACCCGGGACTGACCGGGGAGCTGTTTTTT.

This chain links TRBV5-1 with TRBJ1-2; 8 bases align to TRBD1. J was trimmed by 8 bases and V by 2 bases; bases with no gene match: 8. CDR1 and CDR2 from the germline V gene are SGHRS and YFSETQ. CDR3 size: 14 residues. The CDR3 loop is CASSLSTGDKGYTF. CDR3 sequence (DNA): TGCGCCAGCAGCTTATCGACAGGGGATAAGGGCTACACCTTC.

The rearrangement links TRBV19 to TRBJ2-5; maybe TRBD2 (5 bases). Trimming removed 5 bases from V and 1 base from J, with 14 bases in between. The CDR3 covers 15 residues. Germline-derived CDR1 and CDR2 are LNHDA and SQIVND (reference sequence). The CDR3 reads CASSLSPSSQETQYF. DNA of the CDR3: TGTGCCAGTAGTCTATCCCCTAGCAGCCAAGAGACCCAGTACTTC.

The chain carries TRBV7-2 and TRBJ2-3; TRBD1 might be the D (6 bases). V was pared by 4 bases and J by 4 bases, with 15 bases between. CDR1 and CDR2 (germline): SGHTA, FQGNSA. There are 15 residues in the CDR3. CDR3 nucleotide sequence: TGTGCCAGCAGCTCTTTCAGGGGTTCAGCAGATACGCAGTATTTT. As protein: CASSSFRGSADTQYF.

The chain joins TRBV6-5 to TRBJ1-2; D perhaps matches TRBD1 (5 bases). CDR1 MNHEY and CDR2 SVGAGI come from the germline V gene. The CDR3 is 14 amino acids. V shed 6 bases and J shed 7 bases, with 18 bases lying between them. CDR3 loop: CASRADTPRFGYTF. The CDR3, as DNA: TGTGCCAGCAGGGCGGACACGCCCCGTTTTGGCTACACCTTC.

CDR3 region: CASSITSLGGVGYNSPLHF. For the CDR3, the DNA is TGTGCCAGTAGTATAACGTCTCTAGGAGGGGTCGGTTATAATTCACCCCTCCACTTT. The genes are TRBV19 and TRBJ1-6; weak D call: TRBD1 (5 bases). V was trimmed by 2 bases and J by 4 bases, leaving 21 bases between them. Germline CDR1 is LNHDA and CDR2 is SQIVND (reference sequence). The CDR3 has 19 residues.